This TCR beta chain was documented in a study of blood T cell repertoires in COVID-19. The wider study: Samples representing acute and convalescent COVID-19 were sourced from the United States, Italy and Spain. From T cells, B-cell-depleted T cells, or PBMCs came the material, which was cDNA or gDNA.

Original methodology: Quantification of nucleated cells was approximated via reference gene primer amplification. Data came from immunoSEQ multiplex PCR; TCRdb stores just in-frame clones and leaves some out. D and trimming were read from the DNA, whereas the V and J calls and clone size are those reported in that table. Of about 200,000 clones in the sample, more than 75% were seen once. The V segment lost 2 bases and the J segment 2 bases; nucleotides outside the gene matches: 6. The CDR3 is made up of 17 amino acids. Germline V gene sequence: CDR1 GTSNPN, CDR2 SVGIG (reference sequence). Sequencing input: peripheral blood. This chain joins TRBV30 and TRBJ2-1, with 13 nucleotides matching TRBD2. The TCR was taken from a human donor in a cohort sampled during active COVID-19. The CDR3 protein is CAWSPRLAGGTYNEQFF. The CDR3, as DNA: TGTGCCTGGAGTCCGAGACTAGCGGGAGGCACCTACAATGAGCAGTTCTTC.